The clone carrying this T cell receptor (beta chain) was observed a handful of times. Its antigen is unknown. Germline CDR1 SEHNR, CDR2 FQNEAQ (reference sequence). The CDR3 has 12 amino acids. V was shortened by 3 bases and J by 4 bases, with 7 bases between the two germline ends. The source of the sample is a study of shared clonotypes between healthy human individuals. Study-level points and caveats: The donor pool, a small one, limited the genetic and exposure-history diversity represented. Sequencing depth was predicted to influence how clonotypes are shared among donors.

Method: immunoSEQ multiplex PCR; TCRdb's copy keeps in-frame clones and lacks some. The sample carries fewer than 500,000 clones, almost 80% recorded once. This receptor was identified in a middle-aged woman in good health. Some clones in this sample may be carry-over from other donors' samples. The chain combines TRBV7-9 with TRBJ2-7, with D unresolved. Sequenced material: PBMCs. CDR3 region: CASSFEEYEQYF. As DNA, the CDR3 is TGTGCCAGCAGCTTCGAGGAGTACGAGCAGTACTTC.